Below, 30 T cell receptor beta chains from the same sample are listed, as sequenced in a study of blood T cell repertoires in COVID-19. Sequencing used immunoSEQ multiplex PCR; TCRdb keeps in-frame clones, though not all of them. The table records about 380,000 clones, roughly 85% of them present only once. The sample consisted of peripheral blood. Receptors originate from a woman younger than 35 with acute or convalescent COVID-19.

This chain uses TRBV19 with TRBJ2-7; D call uncertain. Trimming removed 2 bases at V and 3 bases at J, with 8 bases between. The V gene's germline CDR1 is LNHDA and CDR2 SQIVND (reference sequence). The CDR3 runs 13 residues. CDR3: CASSITVDYEQYF. The DNA for the CDR3 is TGTGCCAGTAGTATAACGGTCGACTACGAGCAGTACTTC.

The chain couples TRBV5-4 to TRBJ2-2; TRBD2 matches 9 bases. Germline-derived CDR1 and CDR2 are SGHNT and YYREEE (reference sequence). After removal of 4 bases from V and 5 bases from J, the junction contained 6 bases not matched to a gene. This CDR3 contains 15 residues. CDR3: CASSRGGVRTGELFF. DNA of the CDR3: TGTGCCAGCAGCCGCGGGGGGGTTCGTACCGGGGAGCTGTTTTTT. The whole variable domain, filled in from reference TRBV5-4 and TRBJ2-2, reads ETGVTQSPTHLIKTRGQQVTLRCSSQSGHNTVSWYQQALGQGPQFIFQYYREEENGRGNFPPRFSGLQFPNYSSELNVNALELDDSALYLCASSRGGVRTGELFFGEGSRLTVL.

The J gene is TRBJ2-3, the V gene TRBV27, with D possibly TRBD2 on 5 matching bases. CDR1 and CDR2 (germline): MNHEY, SMNVEV (reference sequence). This CDR3 contains 15 residues. Trimming took 1 base from V and 4 from J, leaving 12 bases between them. DNA for the CDR3: TGTGCCAGCAGTTTATGGTTCGGAGGAGCAGATACGCAGTATTTT. Protein sequence: CASSLWFGGADTQYF.

The V gene is TRBV5-8, the J gene TRBJ2-1; 9 positions match TRBD1. The V gene end was trimmed by 7 bases and the J gene end by 14 bases; junction bases not matched to a gene: 7. From germline, CDR1 is SGHTS and CDR2 YDEGEE. The CDR3 contains 11 residues. CDR3 protein: CASDDRGSEFF. The CDR3 DNA follows: TGTGCCAGCGATGACAGGGGGAGCGAGTTCTTC.

The CDR3 DNA reads as TGTGCCAGCAAGCTAGCCCCTGCCAATGAGCAGTTCTTC. This codes for CASKLAPANEQFF. The rearrangement joins TRBV6-5 to TRBJ2-1; D is possibly TRBD2 (5 bases). Between the trimmed V and J ends, which lost 7 bases and 6 bases, there was a span of 13 bases. CDR1 and CDR2 (germline): MNHEY, SVGAGI. This CDR3 is 13 amino acids long.

The rearrangement links TRBV10-2 to TRBJ2-7; the D gene is possibly TRBD1 (5 bases). V shed 10 bases and J shed 4 bases, with 14 bases lying between them. CDR3 length: 12 amino acids. Per germline, CDR1 WSHSY and CDR2 SAAADI. CDR3 sequence (DNA): TGCGCCACCAAAGGGGTTGGATACGAGCAGTACTTC. Translating it yields CATKGVGYEQYF.

The genes are TRBV7-8 and TRBJ2-7; 9 bases align to TRBD1. Looked up from germline, CDR1 is SGHVS and CDR2 is FQNEAQ. The CDR3 spans 14 residues. After removal of 5 bases from V and 3 bases from J, the junction contained 5 bases not matched to a gene. The CDR3 DNA sequence: TGTGCCAGCAGCCGAGGGGGACAGGGCTACGAGCAGTACTTC. This encodes CASSRGGQGYEQYF.

The V and J genes are TRBV2 and TRBJ1-1, with 7 bases that match TRBD1. The germline gives CDR1 SNHLY, CDR2 FYNNEI. The V segment lost 10 bases and the J segment 0 bases; nucleotides outside the gene matches: 8. This CDR3 has 14 amino acids. The CDR3 DNA sequence: TGTGCCACCGAAAGACAGGGCATGAACACTGAAGCTTTCTTT. This sequence encodes CATERQGMNTEAFF.

V gene TRBV24-1 combines with J gene TRBJ1-2, with TRBD1 matching 7 bases. CDR3 length: 13 amino acids. The ends lost 3 bases at V and 8 bases at J; junction bases unmatched: 5. Germline CDR1 and CDR2: KGHDR and SFDVKD. For the CDR3, the DNA is TGTGCCACCAGTGATCCTCGGACAGGAGGCTACACCTTC. Protein: CATSDPRTGGYTF.

V and J are TRBV3-1 (or the pseudogene TRBV3-2) and TRBJ2-3, with D possibly matching TRBD1 (5 bases). Trimming took 4 bases from V and 2 from J, leaving 16 bases between them. This CDR3 is built from 16 residues. Germline values: CDR1 LGHDT, CDR2 YNNKEL (reference sequence). CDR3 protein: CASSPKTTANTDTQYF. CDR3 bases: TGTGCCAGCAGCCCGAAGACGACAGCTAACACAGATACGCAGTATTTT.

The chain carries TRBV6-5 and TRBJ1-1; perhaps TRBD1 as D (5 bases). The germline gives CDR1 MNHEY, CDR2 SVGAGI. This CDR3 is 13 amino acids long. The V end lost 8 bases, the J end lost 3 bases, and 13 bases lay between the germline ends. DNA of the CDR3: TGTGCCAGCGCCAACCGCAGGGACACTGAAGCTTTCTTT. Protein product: CASANRRDTEAFF.

This clone was seen only once. V is TRBV12-5 and J is TRBJ2-3; maybe TRBD2 (5 bases). Between the trimmed V and J ends, which lost 2 bases and 4 bases, there was a span of 28 bases. The germline CDR1 and CDR2 sequences are LGHNT and FRNRAP. This CDR3 region has 20 residues. This CDR3 reads CASGLTAKMPTAEVADTQYF. CDR3 bases: TGTGCTAGTGGTTTGACCGCAAAAATGCCCACCGCGGAGGTGGCAGATACGCAGTATTTT.

This chain connects TRBV9 to TRBJ1-1; 7 bases align to TRBD1. CDR3 length: 14 residues. Unmatched junction bases numbered 2, after V lost 0 bases and J lost 3 bases. CDR1 and CDR2 from the germline V gene are SGDLS and YYNGEE. In DNA form, the CDR3 reads TGTGCCAGCAGCGTAGCTACAGGGGACACTGAAGCTTTCTTT. Translated, it gives CASSVATGDTEAFF.

In its sample, this clone was seen once. CDR3 DNA sequence: TGCGCCAGCAGCTTGGACGGTATCGATCAGCCCCAGCATTTT. The encoded protein is CASSLDGIDQPQHF. The gene calls are TRBV5-1 and TRBJ1-5; D remains ambiguous. CDR1 and CDR2 (germline): SGHRS, YFSETQ. The CDR3 loop spans 14 amino acids. The ends were cut back, 0 bases at V and 5 bases at J, with 9 bases in the middle.

This sequence joins TRBV7-6 and TRBJ2-7, with D possibly TRBD2 on 6 matching bases. The germline V and J ends were trimmed by 4 bases and 3 bases, with 13 bases remaining between them. Germline lookup yields CDR1 SGHVS and CDR2 FNYEAQ. The CDR3 covers 14 residues. The CDR3 DNA reads TGTGCCAGCAGCTCTGGGACTGGGAACTACGAGCAGTACTTC. Translating gives CASSSGTGNYEQYF.

This sequence joins TRBV20-1 and TRBJ1-2, with TRBD1 as a possible D gene (5 bases). The CDR3 consists of 12 residues. With 3 bases removed from V and 5 bases from J, the gap between germline ends came to 10 bases. Germline CDR1 is DFQATT and CDR2 is SNEGSKA (reference sequence). The CDR3 loop is CSASKGSYGYTF. CDR3 sequence (DNA): TGCAGTGCTAGTAAGGGGTCATATGGCTACACCTTC.

The chain links TRBV14 to TRBJ2-1, with TRBD1 matching 7 bases. CDR1 and CDR2 (germline): SGHDN, FVKESK. The CDR3 is 15 residues long. The J segment lost 0 bases and the V segment lost 5 bases, leaving 4 bases of the junction unmatched. The CDR3 bases are TGTGCCAGCAGCAAGGGGGCAAGCTCCTACAATGAGCAGTTCTTC. It encodes CASSKGASSYNEQFF.

This chain uses TRBV11-2 with TRBJ1-1, with TRBD1 matching 9 bases. The length of the CDR3 is 16 residues. Losses at the gene ends were 5 bases for V and 0 bases for J; bases not matched to a gene: 7. Per germline, CDR1 SGHAT and CDR2 FQNNGV. CDR3 sequence: CASSPRQGDMNTEAFF. The CDR3 coding sequence is TGTGCCAGCAGCCCCAGACAGGGGGACATGAACACTGAAGCTTTCTTT.

The CDR3 bases are TGTGCCAGCAGTAAACAGGGGGTGCTTACTGAAGCTTTCTTT. Translating it yields CASSKQGVLTEAFF. The rearrangement links TRBV6-5 to TRBJ1-1; TRBD1 matches at 8 bases. The J segment lost 5 bases and the V segment lost 5 bases, leaving 7 bases of the junction unmatched. In germline, CDR1 is MNHEY, CDR2 SVGAGI. This CDR3 comprises 14 residues.

The chain uses TRBV6-5 and TRBJ2-7; no clear D. Germline CDR1 is MNHEY and CDR2 is SVGAGI. The CDR3 loop spans 13 amino acids. With 2 bases removed from V and 7 bases from J, the gap between germline ends came to 12 bases. In DNA, the CDR3 is TGTGCCAGCAGTTACGGGTCTCCTAGGGAGCAGTACTTC. It yields the protein CASSYGSPREQYF.

This chain links TRBV4-1 with TRBJ1-5; D ambiguous. Trimming stripped 0 bases from V and 0 bases from J, with 3 bases between. The CDR3 is made up of 14 amino acids. From germline, CDR1 is MGHRA and CDR2 YSYEKL. The DNA of the CDR3 is TGCGCCAGCAGCCAAGACTATAGCAATCAGCCCCAGCATTTT. It translates to CASSQDYSNQPQHF.

CDR3 nucleotide sequence: TGTGCCTGGAGCGCGGACAGGAACACTGAAGCTTTCTTT. It is translated as CAWSADRNTEAFF. The chain joins TRBV30 to TRBJ1-1, with TRBD1 as a possible D gene (6 bases). V lost 3 bases to trimming and J lost 1 base, with 9 bases between them. The CDR3 runs 13 residues. The germline gives CDR1 GTSNPN, CDR2 SVGIG (reference sequence).

V is TRBV27 and J is TRBJ1-2, with TRBD1 identical over 10 bases. Unmatched junction bases numbered 7, after V lost 7 bases and J lost 8 bases. CDR1 and CDR2 (germline): MNHEY, SMNVEV (reference sequence). This CDR3 region has 13 residues. Written as DNA, the CDR3 is TGTGCCAGCATGGGACAGGGGTTGGGGGGCTACACCTTC. Translation: CASMGQGLGGYTF.

A remark on this clone: One end of the junction fails to match germline, which may point to a read error. The chain employs TRBV29-1 and TRBJ1-1; D is unclear. Germline assignment: CDR1 SQVTM and CDR2 ANQGSEA. This CDR3 comprises 13 residues. The chain's CDR3 is CIVETTETTEAFF. The CDR3 DNA follows: TGCATCGTTGAGACCACAGAGACCACTGAAGCTTTCTTT.

This clone was counted once. J is TRBJ2-1 and V is TRBV5-1; D possibly corresponds to TRBD1 (5 bases). This CDR3 is built from 12 residues. Per the germline V gene, CDR1 is SGHRS and CDR2 is YFSETQ. Trimming pared 7 bases from V and 5 bases from J, leaving 10 bases between. The CDR3 region is CASGASDNEQFF. The CDR3 DNA follows: TGCGCCAGCGGGGCCAGCGACAATGAGCAGTTCTTC. Filled out from reference TRBV5-1 and TRBJ2-1, the complete variable domain reads KAGVTQTPRYLIKTRGQQVTLSCSPISGHRSVSWYQQTPGQGLQFLFEYFSETQRNKGNFPGRFSGRQFSNSRSEMNVSTLELGDSALYLCASGASDNEQFFGPGTRLTVL.

In its sample, this clone was seen once. The V gene is TRBV10-1, the J gene TRBJ1-3; no definite D call. Germline values: CDR1 WNHNN, CDR2 SYGVQD (reference sequence). The CDR3 is made up of 15 amino acids. Trimming left V 6 bases short and J 0 bases short, with 12 bases between. CDR3 coding DNA: TGCGCCAGCAGGTCCGGAGGTCCCTCTGGAAACACCATATATTTT. Its protein product is CASRSGGPSGNTIYF.

The count of this clone is one. V gene TRBV19 combines with J gene TRBJ1-2; TRBD1 is a possible D gene (6 bases). Germline V lookup: CDR1 LNHDA, CDR2 SQIVND (reference sequence). The CDR3 totals 16 residues. V lost 5 bases and J lost 2, with 18 bases in between. CDR3 sequence (DNA): TGTGCCAGTAGTTCGTACCGGGACATCCCGAACTATGGCTACACCTTC. Protein: CASSSYRDIPNYGYTF. The variable domain in full, completed from reference TRBV19 and TRBJ1-2, reads DGGITQSPKYLFRKEGQNVTLSCEQNLNHDAMYWYRQDPGQGLRLIYYSQIVNDFQKGDIAEGYSVSREKKESFPLTVTSAQKNPTAFYLCASSSYRDIPNYGYTFGSGTRLTVV.

This chain uses TRBV7-3 with TRBJ2-1; TRBD2 agrees at 8 bases. Germline assignment: CDR1 SGHTA and CDR2 FQGTGA. The V and J ends lost 3 bases and 7 bases, in that order; junction bases with no gene match: 11. The CDR3 spans 16 residues. The CDR3 sequence is CASSFIGTRELNEQFF. The CDR3 region has the DNA TGTGCCAGCAGCTTTATAGGGACTAGGGAGTTAAATGAGCAGTTCTTC.

The chain recombines TRBV28 with TRBJ2-7, with TRBD1 matching over 7 bases. V gave up 4 bases and J gave up 2 bases; unmatched junction bases: 8. The CDR3 extends over 15 amino acids. Germline CDR1 reads MDHEN; CDR2 reads SYDVKM. In nucleotides, the CDR3 is TGTGCCAGCAGTTCCCCCTGGACAGGCGCCTACGAGCAGTACTTC. This gives the protein CASSSPWTGAYEQYF. The complete variable domain, with remaining parts taken from reference TRBV28 and TRBJ2-7, reads DVKVTQSSRYLVKRTGEKVFLECVQDMDHENMFWYRQDPGLGLRLIYFSYDVKMKEKGDIPEGYSVSREKKERFSLILESASTNQTSMYLCASSSPWTGAYEQYFGPGTRLTVT.

The J gene is TRBJ1-2, the V gene TRBV12-3 or TRBV12-4; D gene ambiguous. The germline V and J ends were trimmed by 4 bases and 7 bases, with 10 bases remaining between them. The CDR3 is made up of 12 amino acids. CDR3 in DNA: TGTGCCAGCAGTTACACCTTAAGTGGCTACACCTTC. It yields the protein CASSYTLSGYTF.